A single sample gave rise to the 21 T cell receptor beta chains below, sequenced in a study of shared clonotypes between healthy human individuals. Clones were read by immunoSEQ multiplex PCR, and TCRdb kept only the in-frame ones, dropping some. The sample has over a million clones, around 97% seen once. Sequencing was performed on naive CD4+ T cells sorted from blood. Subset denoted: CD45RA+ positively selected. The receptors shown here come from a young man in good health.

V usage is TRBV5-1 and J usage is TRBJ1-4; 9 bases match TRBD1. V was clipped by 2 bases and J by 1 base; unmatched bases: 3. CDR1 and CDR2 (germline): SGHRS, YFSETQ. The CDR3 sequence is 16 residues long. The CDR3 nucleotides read TGCGCCAGCAGCTTTGGACAGGGGCAAACTAATGAAAAACTGTTTTTT. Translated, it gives CASSFGQGQTNEKLFF.

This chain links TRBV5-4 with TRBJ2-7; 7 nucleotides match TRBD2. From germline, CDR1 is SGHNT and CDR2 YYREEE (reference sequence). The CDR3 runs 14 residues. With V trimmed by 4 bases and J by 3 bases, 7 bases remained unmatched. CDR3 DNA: TGTGCCAGCAGCCGCAGCGGGGTTAGCTACGAGCAGTACTTC. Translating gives CASSRSGVSYEQYF.

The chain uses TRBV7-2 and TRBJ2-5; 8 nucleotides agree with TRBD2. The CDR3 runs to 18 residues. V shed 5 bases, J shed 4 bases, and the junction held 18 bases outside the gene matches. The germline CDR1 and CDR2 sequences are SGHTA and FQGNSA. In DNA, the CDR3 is TGTGCCAGCAGCCCCGTGGGGGGGGCGGTCGGGAGGGGAGAGACCCAGTACTTC. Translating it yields CASSPVGGAVGRGETQYF. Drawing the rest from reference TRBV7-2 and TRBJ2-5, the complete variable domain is GAGVSQSPSNKVTEKGKDVELRCDPISGHTALYWYRQSLGQGLEFLIYFQGNSAPDKSGLPSDRFSAERTGGSVSTLTIQRTQQEDSAVYLCASSPVGGAVGRGETQYFGPGTRLLVL.

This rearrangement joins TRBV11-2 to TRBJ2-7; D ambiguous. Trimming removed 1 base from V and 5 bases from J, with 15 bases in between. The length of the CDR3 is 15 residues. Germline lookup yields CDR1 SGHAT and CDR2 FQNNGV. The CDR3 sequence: CASSLARGLYNEQYF. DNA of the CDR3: TGTGCCAGCAGCTTAGCGCGTGGTCTGTACAACGAGCAGTACTTC.

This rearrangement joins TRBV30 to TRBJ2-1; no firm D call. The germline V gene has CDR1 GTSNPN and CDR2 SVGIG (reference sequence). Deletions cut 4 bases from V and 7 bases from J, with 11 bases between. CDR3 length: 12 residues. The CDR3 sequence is CAWTSVTNEQFF. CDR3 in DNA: TGTGCCTGGACGTCGGTGACTAATGAGCAGTTCTTC.

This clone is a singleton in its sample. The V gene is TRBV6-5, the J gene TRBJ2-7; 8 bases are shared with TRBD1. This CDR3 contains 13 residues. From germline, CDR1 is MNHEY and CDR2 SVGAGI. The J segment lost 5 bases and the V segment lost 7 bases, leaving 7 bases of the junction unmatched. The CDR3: CASTRQGFHEQYF. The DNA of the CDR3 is TGTGCCAGCACCCGACAGGGGTTCCACGAGCAGTACTTC.

CDR3 residues: CASSLAGDYTDTQYF. The CDR3 DNA follows: TGTGCCAGCAGCTTGGCGGGGGACTACACAGATACGCAGTATTTT. The rearrangement uses TRBV5-4 and TRBJ2-3; TRBD2 aligns across 7 bases. Germline loops: CDR1 SGHNT, CDR2 YYREEE (reference sequence). CDR3 length equals 15 residues. V was clipped by 0 bases and J by 2 bases; unmatched bases: 3.

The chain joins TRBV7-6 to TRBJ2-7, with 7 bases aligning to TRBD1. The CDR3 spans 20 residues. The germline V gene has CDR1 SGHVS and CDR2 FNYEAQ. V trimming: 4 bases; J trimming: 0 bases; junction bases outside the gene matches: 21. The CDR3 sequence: CASSSPSSNRGLTLSYEQYF. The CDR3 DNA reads TGTGCCAGCAGCTCCCCATCGTCGAACAGGGGCCTAACCCTCTCCTACGAGCAGTACTTC. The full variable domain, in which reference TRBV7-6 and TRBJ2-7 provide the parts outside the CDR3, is GAGVSQSPRYKVTKRGQDVALRCDPISGHVSLYWYRQALGQGPEFLTYFNYEAQQDKSGLPNDRFSAERPEGSISTLTIQRTEQRDSAMYRCASSSPSSNRGLTLSYEQYFGPGTRLTVT.

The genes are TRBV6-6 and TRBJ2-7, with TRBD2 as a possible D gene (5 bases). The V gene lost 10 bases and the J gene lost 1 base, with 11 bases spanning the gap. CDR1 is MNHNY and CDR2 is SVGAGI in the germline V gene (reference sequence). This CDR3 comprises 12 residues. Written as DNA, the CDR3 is TGTGCCACCTCGGACTTGTCCTACGAGCAGTACTTC. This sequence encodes CATSDLSYEQYF.

DNA of the CDR3: TGTGCCAGCAGCTCAAGGTGGGGAGCAGACCCGAACACTGAAGCTTTCTTT. Its translation: CASSSRWGADPNTEAFF. The V call is TRBV11-2, the J call TRBJ1-1; D gene unclear. The CDR3 spans 17 residues. Germline loops: CDR1 SGHAT, CDR2 FQNNGV. The germline V and J ends were trimmed by 4 bases and 1 base, with 19 bases remaining between them.

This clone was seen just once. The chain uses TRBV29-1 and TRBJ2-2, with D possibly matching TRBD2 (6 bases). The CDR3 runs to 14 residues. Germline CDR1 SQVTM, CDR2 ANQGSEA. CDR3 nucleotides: TGCAGTGCAAACACGGGACTCCTAAACGAGGAGCTGTTTTTT. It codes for CSANTGLLNEELFF.

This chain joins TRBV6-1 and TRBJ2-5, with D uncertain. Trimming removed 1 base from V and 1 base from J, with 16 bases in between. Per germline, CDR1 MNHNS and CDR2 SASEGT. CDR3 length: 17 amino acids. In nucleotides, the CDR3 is TGTGCCAGCAGTGAAGTTTTGGGCCGCGGCAGCCAAGAGACCCAGTACTTC. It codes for CASSEVLGRGSQETQYF.

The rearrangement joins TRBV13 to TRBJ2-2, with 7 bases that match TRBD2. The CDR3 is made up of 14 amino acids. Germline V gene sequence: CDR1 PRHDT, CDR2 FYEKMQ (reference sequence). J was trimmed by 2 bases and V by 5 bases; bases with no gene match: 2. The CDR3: CASSREVNTGELFF. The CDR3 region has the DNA TGTGCCAGCAGCCGGGAGGTCAACACCGGGGAGCTGTTTTTT.

Here the CDR3 reads CASSLISETQYF. In DNA, the CDR3 is TGTGCCAGCAGCTTGATTAGCGAGACCCAGTACTTC. The chain links TRBV7-2 to TRBJ2-5; D gene ambiguous. This CDR3 spans 12 amino acids. Germline V gives CDR1 SGHTA, CDR2 FQGNSA. Trimming took off 3 bases at V and 5 bases at J, with 7 bases between the two ends.

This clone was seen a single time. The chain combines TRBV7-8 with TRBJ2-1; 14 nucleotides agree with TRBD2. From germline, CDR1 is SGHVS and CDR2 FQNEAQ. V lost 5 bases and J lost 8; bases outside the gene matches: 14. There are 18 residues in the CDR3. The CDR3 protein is CASSGSWVPGLAGDEQFF. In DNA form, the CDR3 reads TGTGCCAGCAGCGGCAGTTGGGTTCCGGGACTAGCGGGAGATGAGCAGTTCTTC.

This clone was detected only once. The CDR3 region is CASKPNSGQGNQPQHF. DNA for the CDR3: TGTGCCAGTAAGCCAAACTCCGGGCAGGGGAATCAGCCCCAGCATTTT. V usage is TRBV19 and J usage is TRBJ1-5, with D perhaps TRBD1 (6 bases). The CDR3 loop spans 16 amino acids. CDR1 is LNHDA and CDR2 is SQIVND in the germline V gene (reference sequence). The ends were cut back, 7 bases at V and 4 bases at J, with 20 bases in the middle.

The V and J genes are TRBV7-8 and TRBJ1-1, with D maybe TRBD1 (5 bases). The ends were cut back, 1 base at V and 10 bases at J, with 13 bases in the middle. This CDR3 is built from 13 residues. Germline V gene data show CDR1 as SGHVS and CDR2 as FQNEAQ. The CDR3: CASSLEAIGGAFF. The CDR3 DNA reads TGTGCCAGCAGCTTAGAGGCTATTGGGGGAGCTTTCTTT.

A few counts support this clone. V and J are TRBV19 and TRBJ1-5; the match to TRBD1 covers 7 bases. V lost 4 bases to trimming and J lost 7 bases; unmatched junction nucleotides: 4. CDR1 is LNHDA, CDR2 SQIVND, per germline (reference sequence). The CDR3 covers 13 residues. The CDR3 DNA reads TGTGCCAGTAGTAATGACAGGGAACAGCCCCAGCATTTT. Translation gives CASSNDREQPQHF.

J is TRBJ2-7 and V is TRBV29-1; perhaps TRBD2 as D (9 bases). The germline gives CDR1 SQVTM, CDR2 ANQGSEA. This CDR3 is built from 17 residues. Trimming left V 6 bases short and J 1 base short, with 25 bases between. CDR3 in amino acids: CSVIAGQAAGGSYEQYF. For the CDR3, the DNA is TGCAGCGTCATCGCGGGACAGGCGGCGGGAGGGTCCTACGAGCAGTACTTC.

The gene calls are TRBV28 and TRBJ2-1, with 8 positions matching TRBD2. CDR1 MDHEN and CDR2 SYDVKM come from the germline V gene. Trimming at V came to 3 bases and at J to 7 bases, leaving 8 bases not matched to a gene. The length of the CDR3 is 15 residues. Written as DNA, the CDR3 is TGTGCCAGCAGTTTGATCGGGAGGGCCAGGAATGAGCAGTTCTTC. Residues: CASSLIGRARNEQFF.

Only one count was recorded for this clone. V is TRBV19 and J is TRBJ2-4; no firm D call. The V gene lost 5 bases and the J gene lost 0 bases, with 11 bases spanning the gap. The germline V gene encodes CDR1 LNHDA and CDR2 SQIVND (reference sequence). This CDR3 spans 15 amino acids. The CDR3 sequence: CASSAQTLAKNIQYF. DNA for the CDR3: TGTGCCAGTAGTGCCCAAACTCTAGCCAAAAACATTCAGTACTTC.